This T cell receptor beta chain was sequenced for a study of Graves' ophthalmopathy and Graves' hyperthyroidism. Study-level points and caveats: The model flagged ophthalmopathy progression at 55% to 71% sensitivity and 72% to 75% specificity. Classification of ophthalmopathy versus stable hyperthyroidism by a 13-signature model yielded around 91% sensitivity and just under 83% specificity.

Trimming took off 4 bases at V and 2 bases at J, with 12 bases between the two ends. Germline CDR1 MNHNS, CDR2 SASEGT. CDR3 length: 14 residues. Concerning this clonotype: Its antigen is unknown.

For repertoire sequencing, the TCR beta CDR3 regions were amplified from RNA transcripts. The first round was an RT-PCR with HTBI primers, and the second round was a multiplex PCR. TCRdb independently ran MiXCR on the multiplex PCR reads; one entry per CDR3 protein. The data contain about 400,000 distinct CDR3 sequences, about a sixth of them singletons. Moderate-to-severe activity, with CAS ≥3, NOSPECS ≥4 and duration under 3 months, characterized the donors with ophthalmopathy. Pregnant or lactating patients and those with other autoimmune diseases or uncontrolled infections were excluded. Sequencing input: peripheral blood. V and J are TRBV6-1 and TRBJ2-7, with D maybe TRBD2 (5 bases). This clonotype originated in a woman between 18 and 29 years old with Graves' ophthalmopathy. The DNA of the CDR3 is TGTGCCAGCAGTGTCGGAGGACCCCCCTACGAGCAGTACTTC. This sequence encodes CASSVGGPPYEQYF.